This T cell receptor (beta chain) was observed in a study of cytomegalovirus exposure and HLA in healthy donors. Each donor was nominally healthy when sampled (though unrecorded immune exposures were likely). Germline CDR1 reads GTSNPN; CDR2 reads SVGIG (reference sequence). V shed 2 bases and J shed 1 base, with 3 bases lying between them. This CDR3 region has 11 residues. In the PCR, 60 Vbeta and 13 Jbeta primers were used. Measured with immunoSEQ multiplex PCR; TCRdb has only the in-frame clones, and not every one. Of about 190,000 clones in the sample, around 80% were seen once. The sequencing sample was made of PBMCs. This chain links TRBV30 with TRBJ2-7; D unresolved. This TCR was sampled from a woman between 40 and 50 years old in good health and CMV-seronegative. The CDR3 bases are TGTGCCTGGAGTCGTTCCTACGAGCAGTACTTC. The encoded protein is CAWSRSYEQYF.